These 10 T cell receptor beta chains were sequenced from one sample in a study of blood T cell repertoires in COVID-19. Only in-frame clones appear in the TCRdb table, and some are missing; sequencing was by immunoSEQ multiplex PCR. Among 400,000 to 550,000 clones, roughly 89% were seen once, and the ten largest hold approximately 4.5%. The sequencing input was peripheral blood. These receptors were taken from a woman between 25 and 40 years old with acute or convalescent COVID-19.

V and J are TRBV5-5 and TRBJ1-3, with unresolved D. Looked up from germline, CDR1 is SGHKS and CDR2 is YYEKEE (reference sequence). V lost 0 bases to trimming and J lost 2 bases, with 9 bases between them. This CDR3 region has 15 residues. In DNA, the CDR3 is TGTGCCAGCAGCTTGGTAATCGCAGCTGGAAACACCATATATTTT. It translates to CASSLVIAAGNTIYF.

Here the CDR3 reads CASSQDGGTGATYEQYF. The CDR3 coding sequence is TGCGCCAGCAGCCAAGATGGCGGGACAGGGGCAACCTACGAGCAGTACTTC. The V and J genes are TRBV4-1 and TRBJ2-7; 10 bases fit TRBD1. Trimming cost V 0 bases and J 2 bases; bases outside gene matches: 7. The CDR3 is made up of 17 amino acids. Germline CDR1 is MGHRA and CDR2 is YSYEKL.

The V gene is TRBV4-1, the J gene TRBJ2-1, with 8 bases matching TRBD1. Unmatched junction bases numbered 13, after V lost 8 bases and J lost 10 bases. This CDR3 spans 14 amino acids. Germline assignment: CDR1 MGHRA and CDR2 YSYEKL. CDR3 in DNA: TGCGCCAGCTCAGAGGGGCAGGGGGCAGGAGAGCAGTTCTTC. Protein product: CASSEGQGAGEQFF.

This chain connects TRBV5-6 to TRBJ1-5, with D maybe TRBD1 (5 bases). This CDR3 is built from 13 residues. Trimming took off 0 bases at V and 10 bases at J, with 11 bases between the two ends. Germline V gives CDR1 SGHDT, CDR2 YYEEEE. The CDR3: CASSLAGFKPQHF. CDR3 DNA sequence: TGTGCCAGCAGCTTGGCAGGGTTTAAACCCCAGCATTTT.

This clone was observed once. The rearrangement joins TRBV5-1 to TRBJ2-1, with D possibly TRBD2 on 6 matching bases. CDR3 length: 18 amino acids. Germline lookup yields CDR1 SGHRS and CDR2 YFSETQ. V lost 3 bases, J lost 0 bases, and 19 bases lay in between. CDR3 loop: CASSSPLEGGLSYNEQFF. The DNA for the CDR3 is TGCGCCAGCAGCTCGCCTCTTGAAGGAGGGCTCTCCTACAATGAGCAGTTCTTC.

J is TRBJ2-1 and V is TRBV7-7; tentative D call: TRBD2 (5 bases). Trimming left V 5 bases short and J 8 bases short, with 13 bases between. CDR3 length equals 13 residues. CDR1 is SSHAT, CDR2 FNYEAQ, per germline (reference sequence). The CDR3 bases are TGTGCCAGCAGCGGCGGGTATGGCGATGAGCAGTTCTTC. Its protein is CASSGGYGDEQFF.

For the CDR3, the DNA is TGCAGCGTTCGCACAGGACAAGAGACCCAGTACTTC. Its protein product is CSVRTGQETQYF. This chain joins TRBV29-1 and TRBJ2-5; possibly TRBD1 for D (5 bases). The CDR3 consists of 12 residues. V shed 5 bases and J shed 2 bases, with 9 bases lying between them. The germline gives CDR1 SQVTM, CDR2 ANQGSEA.

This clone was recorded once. In nucleotides, the CDR3 is TGTGCCAGTAGACCCACAGGGACCAACACCGGGGAGCTGTTTTTT. Translating gives CASRPTGTNTGELFF. This chain links TRBV19 with TRBJ2-2; possibly TRBD1 for D (6 bases). V was cut by 6 bases and J by 2 bases, with 13 bases left in between. Germline V gene sequence: CDR1 LNHDA, CDR2 SQIVND (reference sequence). The CDR3 spans 15 residues.

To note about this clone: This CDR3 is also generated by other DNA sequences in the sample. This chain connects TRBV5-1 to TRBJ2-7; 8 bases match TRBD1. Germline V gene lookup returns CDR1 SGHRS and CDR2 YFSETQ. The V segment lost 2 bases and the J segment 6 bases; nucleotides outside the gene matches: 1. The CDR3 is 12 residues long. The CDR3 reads CASSLTGGEQYF. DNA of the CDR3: TGCGCCAGCAGCTTAACAGGGGGCGAGCAGTACTTC.

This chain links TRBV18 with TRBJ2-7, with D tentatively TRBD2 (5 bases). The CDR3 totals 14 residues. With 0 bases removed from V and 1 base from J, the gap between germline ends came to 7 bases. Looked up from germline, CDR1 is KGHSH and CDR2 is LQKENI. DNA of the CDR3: TGTGCCAGCTCACCACCCGGGGTTTCCTACGAGCAGTACTTC. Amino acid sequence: CASSPPGVSYEQYF.